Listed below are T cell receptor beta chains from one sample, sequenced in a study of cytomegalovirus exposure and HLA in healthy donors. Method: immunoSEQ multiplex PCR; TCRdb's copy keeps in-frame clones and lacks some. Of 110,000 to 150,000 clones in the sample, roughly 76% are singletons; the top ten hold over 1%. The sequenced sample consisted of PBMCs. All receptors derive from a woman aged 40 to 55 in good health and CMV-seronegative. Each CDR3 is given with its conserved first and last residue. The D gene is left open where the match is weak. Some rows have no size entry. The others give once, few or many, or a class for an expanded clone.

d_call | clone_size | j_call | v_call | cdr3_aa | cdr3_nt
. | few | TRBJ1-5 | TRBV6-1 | CASSEVGADDQPQHF | TGTGCCAGCAGTGAAGTAGGGGCGGACGATCAGCCCCAGCATTTT
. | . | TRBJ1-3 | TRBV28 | CASSPPSLNTIYF | TGTGCCAGCAGCCCCCCTTCGTTGAACACCATATATTTT
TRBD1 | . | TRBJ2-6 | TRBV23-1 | CASSQGTDIIEGSGANVLTF | TGCGCCAGCAGTCAGGGGACAGATATAATTGAAGGCTCTGGGGCCAACGTCCTGACTTTC
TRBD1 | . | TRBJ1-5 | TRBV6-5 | CASSARGESFQPQHF | TGTGCCAGCAGCGCCAGGGGGGAGAGTTTTCAGCCCCAGCATTTT
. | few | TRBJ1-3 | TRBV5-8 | CASSFRRGSGNTIYF | TGTGCCAGCAGCTTCAGGCGTGGCTCTGGAAACACCATATATTTT
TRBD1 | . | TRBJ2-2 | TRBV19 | CAMSTGGFAGELFF | TGTGCCATGTCGACAGGGGGTTTCGCCGGGGAGCTGTTTTTT
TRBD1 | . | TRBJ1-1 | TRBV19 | CASSIDLSGTALNTEAFF | TGTGCCAGTAGTATAGATTTATCGGGGACAGCCCTGAACACTGAAGCTTTCTTT
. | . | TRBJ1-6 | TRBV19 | CASRHRDSPLHF | TGTGCCAGTAGGCACCGGGATTCACCCCTCCACTTT
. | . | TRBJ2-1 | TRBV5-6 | CASSYRGASYNEQFF | TGTGCCAGCAGTTATCGGGGGGCCTCCTACAATGAGCAGTTCTTC
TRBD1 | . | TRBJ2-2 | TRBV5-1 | CASSEGQGVTGELFF | TGCGCCAGCAGCGAAGGACAGGGCGTTACCGGGGAGCTGTTTTTT
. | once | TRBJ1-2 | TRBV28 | CASRTGGGIGYTF | TGTGCCAGCAGGACCGGGGGGGGGATTGGCTACACCTTC
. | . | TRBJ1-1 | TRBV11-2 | CASSPLGAEAFF | TGTGCCAGCAGCCCCCTGGGGGCAGAAGCTTTCTTT
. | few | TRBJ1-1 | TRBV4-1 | CASSQDWRGDTEAFF | TGCGCCAGCAGCCAAGATTGGCGGGGGGACACTGAAGCTTTCTTT
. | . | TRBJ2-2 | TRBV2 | CASSNPSTGELFF | TGTGCCAGCAGTAACCCGAGCACCGGGGAGCTGTTTTTT
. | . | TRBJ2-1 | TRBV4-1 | CASSHRVVNEQFF | TGCGCCAGCAGCCATCGGGTAGTGAATGAGCAGTTCTTC
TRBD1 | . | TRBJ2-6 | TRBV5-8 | CASSLAGQGWAGANVLTF | TGTGCCAGCAGCTTGGCCGGACAGGGATGGGCTGGGGCCAACGTCCTGACTTTC
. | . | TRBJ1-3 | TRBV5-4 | CASSLDRPSGNTIYF | TGTGCCAGCAGCTTGGACAGGCCTTCTGGAAACACCATATATTTT
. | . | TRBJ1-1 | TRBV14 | CASSQTENTEAFF | TGTGCCAGCAGCCAAACAGAAAACACTGAAGCTTTCTTT
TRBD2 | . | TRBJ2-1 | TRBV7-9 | CASSLVPSGGYNEQFF | TGTGCCAGCAGCTTAGTCCCTAGCGGGGGGTACAATGAGCAGTTCTTC
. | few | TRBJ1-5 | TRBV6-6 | CASSPNPGSNQPQHF | TGTGCCAGCAGTCCCAACCCAGGGAGCAATCAGCCCCAGCATTTT
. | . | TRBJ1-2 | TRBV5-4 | CASTQFGEEANYGYTF | TGTGCCAGCACCCAATTCGGGGAAGAGGCTAACTATGGCTACACCTTC
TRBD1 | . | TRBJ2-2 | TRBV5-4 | CASSYGQGDGELFF | TGTGCCAGCAGCTATGGACAGGGGGACGGGGAGCTGTTTTTT
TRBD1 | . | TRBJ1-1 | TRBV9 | CASSVLTGVKAEAFF | TGTGCCAGCAGCGTATTGACAGGGGTGAAAGCTGAAGCTTTCTTT
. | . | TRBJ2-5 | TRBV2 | CASSERAGSPETQYF | TGTGCCAGCAGTGAAAGGGCAGGGTCCCCAGAGACCCAGTACTTC
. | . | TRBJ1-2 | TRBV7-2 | CASSLAGGQYYGYTF | TGTGCCAGCAGCTTAGCGGGTGGACAGTACTATGGCTACACCTTC
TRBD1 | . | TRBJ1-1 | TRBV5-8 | CASSRPGGRTEAFF | TGTGCCAGCAGCCGACCAGGGGGCCGGACTGAAGCTTTCTTT
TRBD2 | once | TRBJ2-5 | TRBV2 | CASQRGAQETQYF | TGTGCCAGCCAGCGGGGGGCCCAAGAGACCCAGTACTTC
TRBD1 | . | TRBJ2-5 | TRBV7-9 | CASSPKDRPQETQYF | TGTGCCAGCAGCCCAAAGGACAGGCCTCAAGAGACCCAGTACTTC
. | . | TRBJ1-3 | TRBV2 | CASSESGGLGNTIYF | TGTGCCAGCAGTGAATCGGGGGGGCTTGGAAACACCATATATTTT
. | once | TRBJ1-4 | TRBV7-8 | CASRGSEGEKLFF | TGTGCCAGCAGGGGGAGTGAGGGAGAAAAACTGTTTTTT
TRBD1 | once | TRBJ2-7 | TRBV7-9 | CASSNDRGIQEQYF | TGCGCCAGCAGCAATGACAGGGGAATACAAGAGCAGTACTTC
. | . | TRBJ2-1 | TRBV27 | CASSLLPDNEQFF | TGTGCCAGCAGTTTACTCCCAGACAATGAGCAGTTCTTC
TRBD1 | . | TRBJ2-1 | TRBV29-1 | CSVRPGTGVNNEQFF | TGCAGCGTCAGACCCGGGACAGGAGTTAACAATGAGCAGTTCTTC
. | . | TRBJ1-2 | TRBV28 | CASSVTGYGYTF | TGTGCCAGCAGTGTTACAGGGTATGGCTACACCTTC
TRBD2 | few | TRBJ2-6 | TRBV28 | CASSPSGGGANVLTF | TGTGCCAGCTCTCCAAGCGGGGGCGGGGCCAACGTCCTGACTTTC
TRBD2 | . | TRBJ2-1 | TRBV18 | CASSPTTSGGSNEQFF | TGTGCCAGCTCACCTACAACTAGCGGGGGATCCAATGAGCAGTTCTTC
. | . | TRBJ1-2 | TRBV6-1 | CATRQSQAINYGYTF | TGTGCCACCAGACAGTCCCAGGCTATCAACTATGGCTACACCTTC
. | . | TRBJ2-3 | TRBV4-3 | CASSQQEGRGDTQYF | TGCGCCAGCAGCCAGCAGGAGGGTCGGGGGGATACGCAGTATTTT
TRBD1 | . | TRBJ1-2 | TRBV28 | CASSGDRAYGYTF | TGTGCCAGCAGCGGCGACAGGGCATATGGCTACACCTTC
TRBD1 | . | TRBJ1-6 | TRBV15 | CATSRLDRSSYNSPLHF | TGTGCCACCAGCAGACTGGACAGGAGCTCCTATAATTCACCCCTCCACTTT
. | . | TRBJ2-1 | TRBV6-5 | CASRIGSNEQFF | TGTGCCAGCAGAATCGGGAGCAATGAGCAGTTCTTC